A selection of T cell receptor beta chains follows, all from one sample in a study of blood T cell repertoires in COVID-19. TCRdb keeps only in-frame clones here, not all; method: immunoSEQ multiplex PCR. The sample carries 350,000 to 500,000 clones, 70% to 90% recorded once. What was sequenced was PBMCs or T cells enriched from blood (not recorded which). These receptors came from a woman between 18 and 29 years old who had been exposed to COVID-19. The CDR3 runs from the conserved cysteine through the conserved F or W. Each record gives: J gene, V gene, clone size, D gene, CDR3 protein, CDR3 DNA. D genes are given only for firm matches. Not all rows give a size; the values are once, few, many and, for expanded clones, a class.

TRBJ1-3	TRBV27	many	-	CASSLSSSSGNTIYF	TGTGCCAGCAGTTTATCATCCAGCTCTGGAAACACCATATATTTT
TRBJ1-2	TRBV10-2	-	-	CASSEQGLIYGYTF	TGCGCCAGCAGTGAGCAGGGCCTCATCTATGGCTACACCTTC
TRBJ2-3	TRBV10-1	-	TRBD2	CASSEGGRELADTQYF	TGCGCCAGCAGTGAAGGCGGGCGGGAGCTCGCAGATACGCAGTATTTT
TRBJ2-1	TRBV10-2	-	-	CASSLQRPEQFF	TGCGCCAGCAGCCTACAGCGGCCGGAGCAGTTCTTC
TRBJ2-2	TRBV24-1	-	-	CATSDTGSNTGELFF	TGTGCCACCAGTGATACGGGGTCGAACACCGGGGAGCTGTTTTTT
TRBJ1-2	TRBV2	-	-	CASSAEQGVIYGYTF	TGTGCCAGCAGTGCCGAACAGGGTGTAATCTATGGCTACACCTTC
TRBJ2-7	TRBV18	-	-	CASSPTGTYEQYF	TGTGCCAGCTCACCAACCGGGACCTACGAGCAGTACTTC
TRBJ1-4	TRBV4-3	-	TRBD1	CASSQVGTGGGKLFF	TGCGCCAGCAGCCAAGTGGGGACAGGGGGAGGAAAACTGTTTTTT
TRBJ2-1	TRBV7-9	-	TRBD2	CASSAGLAGGLAEQFF	TGTGCCAGCAGCGCAGGTCTAGCGGGGGGGCTAGCTGAGCAGTTCTTC
TRBJ2-7	TRBV5-1	-	-	CASSQRLGTPYEQYF	TGCGCCAGCAGCCAAAGACTAGGGACCCCCTACGAGCAGTACTTC
TRBJ2-5	TRBV5-1	-	-	CASSFRGDIKQETQYF	TGCGCCAGCAGCTTCCGTGGGGACATTAAGCAAGAGACCCAGTACTTC
TRBJ1-6	TRBV7-9	few	-	CASSLGGNSPLHF	TGTGCCAGCAGCTTAGGGGGCAATTCACCCCTCCACTTT
TRBJ1-2	TRBV24-1	-	TRBD1	CATSRDSRTYGYTF	TGTGCCACGAGTCGGGACAGCCGAACTTATGGCTACACCTTC
TRBJ1-3	TRBV28	-	-	CASSSLGRGGNTIYF	TGTGCCAGCAGTTCCCTTGGGCGGGGCGGAAACACCATATATTTT
TRBJ2-7	TRBV5-1	-	-	CASRQDSTSYEQYF	TGCGCCAGCAGACAAGACAGTACTTCCTACGAGCAGTACTTC
TRBJ2-1	TRBV12-3/TRBV12-4	-	-	CASSGDTDNEQFF	TGTGCCAGCAGTGGGGACACAGACAATGAGCAGTTCTTC
TRBJ1-1	TRBV6-5	-	-	CASSPQANTEAFF	TGTGCCAGCAGTCCCCAGGCTAACACTGAAGCTTTCTTT
TRBJ2-3	TRBV5-1	-	-	CASSLMGVRRSDTQYF	TGCGCCAGCAGCTTGATGGGCGTTAGACGGTCAGATACGCAGTATTTT
TRBJ2-3	TRBV24-1	-	TRBD2	CATGGFMGDTQYF	TGTGCCACGGGAGGGTTTATGGGCGATACGCAGTATTTT
TRBJ1-1	TRBV10-3	-	-	CAISDGGQGVNTEAFF	TGTGCCATCAGTGATGGGGGACAAGGGGTGAACACTGAAGCTTTCTTT
TRBJ1-4	TRBV7-2	-	-	CASSSPGTGKLFF	TGTGCCAGCAGCTCTCCGGGGACTGGGAAACTGTTTTTT
TRBJ2-7	TRBV28	-	-	CASSAGTASLEQYF	TGTGCCAGCAGCGCGGGGACAGCCTCTCTCGAGCAGTACTTC
TRBJ2-7	TRBV5-1	-	TRBD2	CASAGERGASYEQYF	TGCGCCTCAGCGGGGGAGCGGGGGGCCTCCTACGAGCAGTACTTC
TRBJ2-7	TRBV5-6	-	-	CASSQTRTPGGEQYF	TGTGCCAGCAGCCAAACCCGGACACCGGGCGGTGAGCAGTACTTC